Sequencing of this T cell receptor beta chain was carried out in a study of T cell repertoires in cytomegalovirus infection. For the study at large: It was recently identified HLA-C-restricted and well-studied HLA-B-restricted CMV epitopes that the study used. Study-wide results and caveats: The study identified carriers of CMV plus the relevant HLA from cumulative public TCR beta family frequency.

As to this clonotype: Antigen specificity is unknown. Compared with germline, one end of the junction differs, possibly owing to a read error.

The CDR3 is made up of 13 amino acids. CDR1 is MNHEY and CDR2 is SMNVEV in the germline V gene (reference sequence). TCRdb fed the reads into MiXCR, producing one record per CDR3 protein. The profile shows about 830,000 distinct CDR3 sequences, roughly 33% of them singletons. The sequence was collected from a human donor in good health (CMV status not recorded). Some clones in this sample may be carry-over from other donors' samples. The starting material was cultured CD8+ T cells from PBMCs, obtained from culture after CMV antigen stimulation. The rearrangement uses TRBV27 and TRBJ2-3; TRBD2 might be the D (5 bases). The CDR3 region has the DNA TGCGCCAGCAGTTTCTCGAGGGAAAATACGCAGTATTTT. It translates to CASSFSRENTQYF.